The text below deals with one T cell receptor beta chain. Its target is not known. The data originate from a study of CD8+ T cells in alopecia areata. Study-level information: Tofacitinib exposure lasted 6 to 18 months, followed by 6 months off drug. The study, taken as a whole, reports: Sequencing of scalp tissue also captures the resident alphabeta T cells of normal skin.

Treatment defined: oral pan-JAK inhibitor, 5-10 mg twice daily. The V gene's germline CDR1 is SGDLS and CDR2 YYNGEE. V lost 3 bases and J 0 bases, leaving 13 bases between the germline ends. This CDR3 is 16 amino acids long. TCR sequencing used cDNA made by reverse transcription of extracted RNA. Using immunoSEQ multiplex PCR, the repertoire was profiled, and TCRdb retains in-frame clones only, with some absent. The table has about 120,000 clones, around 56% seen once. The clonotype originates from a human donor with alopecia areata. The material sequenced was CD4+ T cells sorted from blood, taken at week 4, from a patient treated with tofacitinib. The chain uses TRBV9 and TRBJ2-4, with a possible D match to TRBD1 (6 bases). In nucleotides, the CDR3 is TGTGCCAGCAGCGGCGGAGCAGGGGTAGCCAAAAACATTCAGTACTTC. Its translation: CASSGGAGVAKNIQYF.